These 17 T cell receptor beta chains were sequenced from one sample in a study of shared clonotypes between healthy human individuals. CD8 cells classed as naive were CD45RO-negative and positively selected for CCR7, excluding terminally differentiated effector memory CD45RA+ cells. The method was immunoSEQ multiplex PCR; TCRdb's version includes in-frame clones alone and lacks a portion of them. The sample has 600,000 or so clones, about 98% seen once. Sequenced input: naive CD8+ T cells sorted from blood. The source is a man aged 25-45 years in good health.

The rearrangement uses TRBV5-4 and TRBJ2-7; D remains ambiguous. Germline V lookup: CDR1 SGHNT, CDR2 YYREEE (reference sequence). The CDR3 consists of 12 residues. The germline V and J ends were trimmed by 3 bases and 7 bases, with 11 bases remaining between them. The CDR3 protein is CASSSDPWEQYF. CDR3 DNA: TGTGCCAGCAGCTCAGACCCGTGGGAGCAGTACTTC. The whole variable domain, filled in from reference TRBV5-4 and TRBJ2-7, reads ETGVTQSPTHLIKTRGQQVTLRCSSQSGHNTVSWYQQALGQGPQFIFQYYREEENGRGNFPPRFSGLQFPNYSSELNVNALELDDSALYLCASSSDPWEQYFGPGTRLTVT.

V is TRBV5-1 and J is TRBJ2-5, with TRBD1 matching 8 bases. The V gene end was trimmed by 4 bases and the J gene end by 10 bases; junction bases not matched to a gene: 15. Germline V gives CDR1 SGHRS, CDR2 YFSETQ. This CDR3 spans 15 amino acids. The CDR3 is CASSPGQDPPRDQYF. The CDR3 bases are TGCGCCAGCAGCCCGGGACAGGATCCCCCTAGGGACCAGTACTTC. The full variable domain, rest sourced from reference TRBV5-1 and TRBJ2-5, is KAGVTQTPRYLIKTRGQQVTLSCSPISGHRSVSWYQQTPGQGLQFLFEYFSETQRNKGNFPGRFSGRQFSNSRSEMNVSTLELGDSALYLCASSPGQDPPRDQYFGPGTRLLVL.

V and J are TRBV7-6 and TRBJ2-1, with D tentatively TRBD2 (6 bases). Trimming left V 3 bases short and J 3 bases short, with 12 bases between. Per the germline V gene, CDR1 is SGHVS and CDR2 is FNYEAQ. This CDR3 has 15 amino acids. The CDR3, as DNA: TGTGCCAGCAGCTTGTCTATAGCGGACTACAATGAGCAGTTCTTC. Its translation is CASSLSIADYNEQFF.

This chain joins TRBV6-5 and TRBJ2-1; 8 bases match TRBD2. Germline V gene lookup returns CDR1 MNHEY and CDR2 SVGAGI. This CDR3 comprises 15 residues. V lost 6 bases, J lost 9 bases, and 13 bases stayed unmatched. CDR3 region: CASSREVAGWGEQFF. In nucleotides, the CDR3 is TGTGCCAGCAGCCGGGAAGTAGCGGGATGGGGTGAGCAGTTCTTC.

The chain carries TRBV7-9 and TRBJ2-7; no clear D. The CDR3 spans 14 residues. Trimming cost V 4 bases and J 2 bases, with 12 bases left between them. The germline V gene encodes CDR1 SEHNR and CDR2 FQNEAQ (reference sequence). CDR3 residues: CASSSLLVPYEQYF. The CDR3 nucleotides read TGTGCCAGCAGCTCTTTATTAGTTCCCTACGAGCAGTACTTC.

V usage is TRBV5-6 and J usage is TRBJ1-1; possible D gene TRBD1, 5 bases. The CDR3 has 15 amino acids. The V gene lost 4 bases and the J gene lost 10 bases, with 23 bases spanning the gap. CDR1 is SGHDT and CDR2 is YYEEEE in the germline V gene. The CDR3 DNA is TGTGCCAGCAGCCCAAGGGCAGGGTCGGCTTTGTCAGCTTTCTTT. Its translation is CASSPRAGSALSAFF.

A word on this clone: The germline gene is not matched at one end of the junction; a read error may be the cause. This chain uses TRBV7-9 with TRBJ2-1, with a tentative D call TRBD2 (6 bases). Looked up from germline, CDR1 is SEHNR and CDR2 is FQNEAQ (reference sequence). The CDR3 runs 14 residues. This CDR3 is CANSSAWGVIEQFF. The CDR3 DNA reads TGTGCCAACAGCTCCGCGTGGGGGGTTATTGAGCAGTTCTTC.

This sequence joins TRBV5-4 and TRBJ2-1; 9 bases are shared with TRBD2. The J segment lost 6 bases and the V segment lost 2 bases, leaving 12 bases of the junction unmatched. CDR1 is SGHNT, CDR2 YYREEE, per germline (reference sequence). The CDR3 runs 17 residues. The CDR3 DNA sequence: TGTGCCAGCAGCTTAGGCCTAGCGGGAACGGACCTCAATGAGCAGTTCTTC. Amino acids: CASSLGLAGTDLNEQFF. Full variable domain (missing parts from reference TRBV5-4 and TRBJ2-1): ETGVTQSPTHLIKTRGQQVTLRCSSQSGHNTVSWYQQALGQGPQFIFQYYREEENGRGNFPPRFSGLQFPNYSSELNVNALELDDSALYLCASSLGLAGTDLNEQFFGPGTRLTVL.

The rearrangement uses TRBV6-1 and TRBJ2-7, with D possibly TRBD2 on 6 matching bases. V was shortened by 7 bases and J by 7 bases, with 14 bases between the two germline ends. Germline V gene lookup returns CDR1 MNHNS and CDR2 SASEGT. The CDR3 extends over 12 amino acids. CDR3 in DNA: TGTGCCAGCATAGCGGATACTTGGGAGCAGTACTTC. This encodes CASIADTWEQYF.

The CDR3 DNA reads as TGTGCCAGCAGTAACTTCGGGACGGCCCTCTACGAGCAGTACTTC. Amino acids: CASSNFGTALYEQYF. This chain joins TRBV27 and TRBJ2-7; D tentatively reads TRBD1 or TRBD2 (5 bases each). There are 15 residues in the CDR3. V lost 5 bases and J 3 bases, leaving 17 bases between the germline ends. Germline CDR1 is MNHEY and CDR2 is SMNVEV (reference sequence).

The rearrangement uses TRBV5-1 and TRBJ2-5; 7 bases align to TRBD1. There are 14 residues in the CDR3. V lost 7 bases to trimming and J lost 1 base; unmatched junction nucleotides: 7. The V gene's germline CDR1 is SGHRS and CDR2 YFSETQ. CDR3 coding DNA: TGCGCCAGCTTCCGCCGGGACAGCCAAGAGACCCAGTACTTC. This sequence encodes CASFRRDSQETQYF.

The chain employs TRBV7-6 and TRBJ2-1, with 10 bases aligning to TRBD2. Germline V CDR1 and CDR2: SGHVS, FNYEAQ. The ends lost 4 bases at V and 6 bases at J; junction bases unmatched: 9. The CDR3 spans 16 residues. This CDR3 is CASSSQLAGLPNEQFF. CDR3 bases: TGTGCCAGCAGCTCCCAACTAGCGGGACTCCCCAATGAGCAGTTCTTC.

The J gene is TRBJ2-7, the V gene TRBV18, with 8 positions matching TRBD2. In germline, CDR1 is KGHSH, CDR2 LQKENI. The CDR3 sequence is 16 residues long. The V segment lost 3 bases and the J segment 3 bases; nucleotides outside the gene matches: 10. The CDR3 coding sequence is TGTGCCAGCTCACCGGAGATTCGGGGGGGAGACTACGAGCAGTACTTC. This gives the protein CASSPEIRGGDYEQYF.

Written as DNA, the CDR3 is TGTGCCAGCAGCTTAAGTGGTCGGGGGCCCGACACAGATACGCAGTATTTT. As protein: CASSLSGRGPDTDTQYF. The rearrangement uses TRBV7-9 and TRBJ2-3; D may correspond to TRBD1 or TRBD2 (6 bases each). Looked up from germline, CDR1 is SEHNR and CDR2 is FQNEAQ (reference sequence). V gave up 2 bases and J gave up 2 bases, with 17 bases separating them. There are 17 residues in the CDR3.

This rearrangement joins TRBV7-2 to TRBJ2-1, with D possibly TRBD1 on 5 matching bases. Germline V gene lookup returns CDR1 SGHTA and CDR2 FQGNSA. The CDR3 sequence is 14 residues long. Trimming left V 1 base short and J 7 bases short, with 11 bases between. This CDR3 is CASSLVGRANEQFF. The CDR3 bases are TGTGCCAGCAGCTTAGTAGGCAGGGCGAATGAGCAGTTCTTC. The variable domain in full, with the rest retrieved from reference TRBV7-2 and TRBJ2-1, is GAGVSQSPSNKVTEKGKDVELRCDPISGHTALYWYRQSLGQGLEFLIYFQGNSAPDKSGLPSDRFSAERTGGSVSTLTIQRTQQEDSAVYLCASSLVGRANEQFFGPGTRLTVL.

The chain couples TRBV14 to TRBJ2-7, with D perhaps given as TRBD1 or TRBD2 (5 bases each). CDR1 SGHDN and CDR2 FVKESK come from the germline V gene. Between the trimmed V and J ends, which lost 4 bases and 4 bases, there was a span of 20 bases. The CDR3 runs 16 residues. CDR3 DNA: TGTGCCAGCAGCCGGGGATCCGGGACGTCTACATACGAGCAGTACTTC. Amino acid sequence: CASSRGSGTSTYEQYF.

The chain is built from TRBV7-9 and TRBJ2-1, with D possibly matching TRBD2 (5 bases). V lost 4 bases and J 2 bases, leaving 6 bases between the germline ends. This CDR3 spans 13 amino acids. The germline V gene encodes CDR1 SEHNR and CDR2 FQNEAQ (reference sequence). CDR3 in amino acids: CASSSTTYNEQFF. In DNA, the CDR3 is TGTGCCAGCAGCTCGACTACCTACAATGAGCAGTTCTTC.